The T cell receptor beta chain described here comes from a study of T cell repertoires in cytomegalovirus infection. Turning to the study itself: The authors used CMV epitopes that were HLA-C-restricted (recently identified) and HLA-B-restricted (well studied). Indications came from public TCR beta signatures; they pointed to CMV infection and to a matching HLA type.

A remark on this clonotype: The antigen is unknown.

The germline gives CDR1 GTSNPN, CDR2 SVGIG (reference sequence). This CDR3 contains 17 residues. Germline trimming cut 2 bases from V and 0 bases from J; bases unmatched to any gene: 12. One entry per CDR3 protein, called by TCRdb with MiXCR from the reads. The data contain 600,000 to 700,000 distinct CDR3 sequences, approximately 33% of them singletons. This TCR came from a human donor in good health (CMV status not recorded). Some clones in this sample may be carry-over from other donors' samples. The rearrangement links TRBV30 to TRBJ2-7, with 8 positions matching TRBD1. Sequencing used cultured PBMCs, obtained from culture after CMV antigen stimulation. This CDR3 is CAWSPRWTGNFSYEQYF. Written as DNA, the CDR3 is TGTGCCTGGAGTCCCCGATGGACAGGGAACTTCTCCTACGAGCAGTACTTC.